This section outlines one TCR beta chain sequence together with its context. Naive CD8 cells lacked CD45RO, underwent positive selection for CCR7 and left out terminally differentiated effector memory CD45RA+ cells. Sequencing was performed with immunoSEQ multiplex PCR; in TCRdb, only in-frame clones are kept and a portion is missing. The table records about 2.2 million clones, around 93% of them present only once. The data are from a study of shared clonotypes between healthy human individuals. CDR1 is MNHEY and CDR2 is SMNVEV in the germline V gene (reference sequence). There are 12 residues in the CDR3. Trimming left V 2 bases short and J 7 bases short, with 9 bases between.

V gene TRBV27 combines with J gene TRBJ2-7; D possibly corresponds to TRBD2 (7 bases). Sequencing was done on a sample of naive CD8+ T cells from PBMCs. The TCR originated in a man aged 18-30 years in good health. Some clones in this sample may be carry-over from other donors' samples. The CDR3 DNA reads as TGTGCCAGCAGTTTAAGCGGGACAGAGCAGTACTTC. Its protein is CASSLSGTEQYF.